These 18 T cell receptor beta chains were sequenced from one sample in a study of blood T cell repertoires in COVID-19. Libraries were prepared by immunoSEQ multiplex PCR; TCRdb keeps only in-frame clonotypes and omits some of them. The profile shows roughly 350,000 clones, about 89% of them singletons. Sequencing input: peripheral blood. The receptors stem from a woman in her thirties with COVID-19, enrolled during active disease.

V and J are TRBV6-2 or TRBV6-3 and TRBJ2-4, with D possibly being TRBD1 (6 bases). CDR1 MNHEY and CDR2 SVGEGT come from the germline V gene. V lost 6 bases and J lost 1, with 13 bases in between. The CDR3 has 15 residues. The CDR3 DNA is TGTGCCAGCAGCGGAGTGAGGGGGGCCAAAAACATTCAGTACTTC. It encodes CASSGVRGAKNIQYF.

This chain's CDR3 is CASSEVGTGAARPQHF. CDR3 nucleotide sequence: TGTGCCAGCAGTGAAGTGGGGACAGGAGCGGCTAGGCCCCAGCATTTT. The chain employs TRBV6-1 and TRBJ1-5; 8 bases map to TRBD1. CDR3 length equals 16 residues. V lost 1 base and J lost 9; bases outside the gene matches: 11. The germline V gene encodes CDR1 MNHNS and CDR2 SASEGT.

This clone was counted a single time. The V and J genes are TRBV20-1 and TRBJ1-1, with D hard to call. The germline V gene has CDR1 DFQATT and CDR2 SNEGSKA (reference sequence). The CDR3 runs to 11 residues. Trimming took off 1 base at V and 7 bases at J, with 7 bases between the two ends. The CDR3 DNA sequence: TGCAGTGCTAGAGTGCGTCATGAAGCTTTCTTT. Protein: CSARVRHEAFF.

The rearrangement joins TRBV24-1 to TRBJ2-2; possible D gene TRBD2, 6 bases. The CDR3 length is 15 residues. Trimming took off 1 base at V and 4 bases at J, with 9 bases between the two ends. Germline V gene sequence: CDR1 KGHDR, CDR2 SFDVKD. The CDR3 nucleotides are TGTGCCACCAGTGATTTTTGGAGGGGCACCGGGGAGCTGTTTTTT. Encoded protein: CATSDFWRGTGELFF.

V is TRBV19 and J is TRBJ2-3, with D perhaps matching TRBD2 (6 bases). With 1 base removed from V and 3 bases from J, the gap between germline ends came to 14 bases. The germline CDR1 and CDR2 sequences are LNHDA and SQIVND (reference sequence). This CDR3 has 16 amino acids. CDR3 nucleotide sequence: TGTGCCAGTAGTATAGCTGGCGGAGGGTGGACAGATACGCAGTATTTT. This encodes CASSIAGGGWTDTQYF.

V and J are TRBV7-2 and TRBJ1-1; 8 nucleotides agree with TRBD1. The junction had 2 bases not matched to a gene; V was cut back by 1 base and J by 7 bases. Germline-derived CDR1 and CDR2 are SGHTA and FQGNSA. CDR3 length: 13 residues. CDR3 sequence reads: CASSLDGQGEAFF. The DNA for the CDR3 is TGTGCCAGCAGCTTAGACGGACAGGGTGAAGCTTTCTTT.

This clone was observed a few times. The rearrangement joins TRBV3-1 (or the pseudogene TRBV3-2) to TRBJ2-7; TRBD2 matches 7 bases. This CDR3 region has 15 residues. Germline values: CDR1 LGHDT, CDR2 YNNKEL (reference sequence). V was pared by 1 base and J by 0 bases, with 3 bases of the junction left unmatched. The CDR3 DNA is TGTGCCAGCAGCCAAGCAGCTAGCGGCTCCTACGAGCAGTACTTC. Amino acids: CASSQAASGSYEQYF.

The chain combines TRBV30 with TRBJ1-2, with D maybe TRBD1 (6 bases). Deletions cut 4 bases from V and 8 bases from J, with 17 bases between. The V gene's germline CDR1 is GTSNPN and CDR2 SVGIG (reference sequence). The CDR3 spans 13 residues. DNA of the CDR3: TGTGCCTGGACCTCAAACAGGGTGGGGGGCTACACCTTC. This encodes CAWTSNRVGGYTF.

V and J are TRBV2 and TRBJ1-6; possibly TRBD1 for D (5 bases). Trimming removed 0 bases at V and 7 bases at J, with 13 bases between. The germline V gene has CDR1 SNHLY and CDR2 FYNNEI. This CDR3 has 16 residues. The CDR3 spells CASSEAGGRGNSPLHF. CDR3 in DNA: TGTGCCAGCAGTGAAGCGGGAGGCCGGGGGAATTCACCCCTCCACTTT.

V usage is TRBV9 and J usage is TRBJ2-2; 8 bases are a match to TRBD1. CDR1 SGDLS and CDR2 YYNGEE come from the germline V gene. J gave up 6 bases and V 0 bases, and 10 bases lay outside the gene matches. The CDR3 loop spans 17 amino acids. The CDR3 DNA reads TGTGCCAGCAGCGTAGAGGGCAGGGGGCATTCTGCCGGGGAGCTGTTTTTT. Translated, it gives CASSVEGRGHSAGELFF.

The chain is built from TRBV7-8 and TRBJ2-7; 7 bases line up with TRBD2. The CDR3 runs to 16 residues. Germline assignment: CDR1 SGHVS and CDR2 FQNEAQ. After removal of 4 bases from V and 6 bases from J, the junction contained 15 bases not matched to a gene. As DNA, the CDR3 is TGTGCCAGCAGCTCCTCCCCCCGGGCGGGAGAAGTCGAGCAGTACTTC. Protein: CASSSSPRAGEVEQYF.

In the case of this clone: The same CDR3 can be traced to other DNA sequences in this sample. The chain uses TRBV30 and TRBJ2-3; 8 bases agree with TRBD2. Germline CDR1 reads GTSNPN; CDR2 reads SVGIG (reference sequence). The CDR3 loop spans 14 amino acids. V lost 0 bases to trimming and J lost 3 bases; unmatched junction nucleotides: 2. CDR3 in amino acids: CAWSVPGGTDTQYF. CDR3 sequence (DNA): TGTGCCTGGAGTGTACCGGGGGGGACAGATACGCAGTATTTT. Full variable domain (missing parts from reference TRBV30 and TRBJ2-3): SQTIHQWPATLVQPVGSPLSLECTVEGTSNPNLYWYRQAAGRGLQLLFYSVGIGQISSEVPQNLSASRPQDRQFILSSKKLLLSDSGFYLCAWSVPGGTDTQYFGPGTRLTVL.

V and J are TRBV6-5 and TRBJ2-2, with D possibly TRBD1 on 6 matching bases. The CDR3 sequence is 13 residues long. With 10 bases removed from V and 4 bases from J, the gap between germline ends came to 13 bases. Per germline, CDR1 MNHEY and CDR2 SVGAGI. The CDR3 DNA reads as TGTGCCACGACAGGTGCGGGCACCGGGGAGCTGTTTTTT. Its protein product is CATTGAGTGELFF.

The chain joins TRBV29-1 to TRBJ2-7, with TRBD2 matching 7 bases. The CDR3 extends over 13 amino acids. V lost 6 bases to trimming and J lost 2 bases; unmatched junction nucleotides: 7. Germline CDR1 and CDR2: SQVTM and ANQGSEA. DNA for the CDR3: TGCAGCGTGGAGAGCGGGGACCCCTACGAGCAGTACTTC. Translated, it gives CSVESGDPYEQYF.

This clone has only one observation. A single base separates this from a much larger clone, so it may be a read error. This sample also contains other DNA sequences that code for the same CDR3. In nucleotides, the CDR3 is TGTGCCAGCAGCCAAGATACCTACGAGCAGTACTTC. Translated: CASSQDTYEQYF. This chain joins TRBV14 and TRBJ2-7; D gene ambiguous. The CDR3 length is 12 residues. V was cut by 0 bases and J by 2 bases, with 2 bases left in between. The germline CDR1 and CDR2 sequences are SGHDN and FVKESK.

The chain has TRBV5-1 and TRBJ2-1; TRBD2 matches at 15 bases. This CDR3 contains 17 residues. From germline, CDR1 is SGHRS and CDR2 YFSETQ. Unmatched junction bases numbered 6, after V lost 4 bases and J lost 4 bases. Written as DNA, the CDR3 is TGCGCCAGCAGCCCTGGACTAGCGGGAGGGCGTTACAATGAGCAGTTCTTC. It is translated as CASSPGLAGGRYNEQFF.

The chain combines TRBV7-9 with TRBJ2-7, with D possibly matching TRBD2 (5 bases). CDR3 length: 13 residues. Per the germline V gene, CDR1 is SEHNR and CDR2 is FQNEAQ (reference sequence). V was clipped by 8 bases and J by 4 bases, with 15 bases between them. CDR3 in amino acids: CASAPTGVYEQYF. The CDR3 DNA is TGTGCCAGCGCCCCCACCGGGGTTTACGAGCAGTACTTC.

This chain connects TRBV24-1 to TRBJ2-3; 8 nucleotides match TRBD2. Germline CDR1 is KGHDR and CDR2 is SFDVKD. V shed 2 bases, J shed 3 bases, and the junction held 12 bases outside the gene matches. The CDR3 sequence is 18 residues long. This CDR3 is CATSDYSTRPSGTDTQYF. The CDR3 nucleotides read TGTGCCACCAGTGATTACTCTACGAGGCCTAGCGGGACAGATACGCAGTATTTT.